Shown below are 16 T cell receptor beta chains from a single sample sequenced in a study of cytomegalovirus exposure and HLA in healthy donors. Sequencing was performed with immunoSEQ multiplex PCR; in TCRdb, only in-frame clones are kept and a portion is missing. The repertoire holds roughly 270,000 clones, around nine tenths seen once, with approximately 0.88% in the top ten. The sequenced sample consisted of PBMCs. These receptors were taken from a woman aged 18 to 35 in good health and CMV-seronegative.

The chain recombines TRBV4-3 with TRBJ1-3; 7 bases map to TRBD1. V lost 0 bases, J lost 9 bases, and 11 bases stayed unmatched. Germline lookup yields CDR1 LGHNA and CDR2 YSLEER. The CDR3 length is 16 residues. This CDR3 is CASSQEIWGQSSTIYF. The DNA for the CDR3 is TGCGCCAGCAGCCAAGAAATCTGGGGACAGAGTTCCACCATATATTTT.

The V gene is TRBV10-3, the J gene TRBJ1-2; 7 bases map to TRBD1. The CDR3 sequence is 13 residues long. Losses at the gene ends were 4 bases for V and 7 bases for J; bases not matched to a gene: 6. Germline lookup yields CDR1 ENHRY and CDR2 SYGVKD. The CDR3 DNA follows: TGTGCCATCAGTGTAGAGCAGGGGGGTGGCTACACCTTC. This codes for CAISVEQGGGYTF.

The chain carries TRBV2 and TRBJ1-1, with TRBD1 as a possible D gene (5 bases). The CDR3 spans 15 residues. The V and J ends lost 0 bases and 8 bases respectively, with 16 bases between them. Per germline, CDR1 SNHLY and CDR2 FYNNEI. The CDR3 protein is CASSEAYAQEKEAFF. The CDR3 region has the DNA TGTGCCAGCAGTGAAGCTTACGCACAGGAAAAGGAAGCTTTCTTT.

This chain's CDR3 is CASSLEQVGEQFF. As DNA, the CDR3 is TGTGCCAGCAGCCTTGAACAGGTGGGCGAGCAGTTCTTC. This rearrangement joins TRBV9 to TRBJ2-1; the D gene is possibly TRBD1 (5 bases). V lost 4 bases and J 10 bases, leaving 15 bases between the germline ends. Per germline, CDR1 SGDLS and CDR2 YYNGEE. CDR3 length equals 13 residues.

This clone has only a few counts. This rearrangement joins TRBV28 to TRBJ1-4; tentatively, D is TRBD1 (5 bases). Trimming stripped 7 bases from V and 5 bases from J, with 17 bases between. The length of the CDR3 is 15 residues. CDR1 is MDHEN and CDR2 is SYDVKM in the germline V gene. The DNA for the CDR3 is TGTGCCAGCACTTCCAGGGCGGGAGGAAATGAAAAACTGTTTTTT. The encoded protein is CASTSRAGGNEKLFF.

The chain employs TRBV6-5 and TRBJ1-3, with D possibly TRBD1 on 6 matching bases. The V gene lost 0 bases and the J gene lost 4 bases, with 13 bases spanning the gap. This CDR3 region has 16 residues. Germline assignment: CDR1 MNHEY and CDR2 SVGAGI. CDR3 sequence (DNA): TGTGCCAGCAGTTACTCGCCCACAGGGTACGGAAACACCATATATTTT. Amino acid sequence: CASSYSPTGYGNTIYF.

This clone was seen a handful of times. The chain is built from TRBV28 and TRBJ1-5; D not certain. This CDR3 region has 13 residues. Trimming took 7 bases from V and 3 from J, leaving 10 bases between them. Germline V gene sequence: CDR1 MDHEN, CDR2 SYDVKM. The CDR3 DNA is TGTGCCAGCAAAAGAGGAACCAATCAGCCCCAGCATTTT. It is translated as CASKRGTNQPQHF.

The chain combines TRBV7-2 with TRBJ2-3; D call uncertain. V lost 5 bases and J lost 2, with 14 bases in between. The germline V gene encodes CDR1 SGHTA and CDR2 FQGNSA. The CDR3 has 15 residues. This CDR3 is CASSPQSWFTDTQYF. CDR3 DNA sequence: TGTGCCAGCAGCCCCCAAAGCTGGTTCACAGATACGCAGTATTTT. Drawing the rest from reference TRBV7-2 and TRBJ2-3, the complete variable domain is GAGVSQSPSNKVTEKGKDVELRCDPISGHTALYWYRQSLGQGLEFLIYFQGNSAPDKSGLPSDRFSAERTGGSVSTLTIQRTQQEDSAVYLCASSPQSWFTDTQYFGPGTRLTVL.

CDR3 bases: TGTGCCAGCAGTCCGCACACGGAGGTAGCCAAAAACATTCAGTACTTC. Its translation: CASSPHTEVAKNIQYF. This chain joins TRBV28 and TRBJ2-4; a weak D match, TRBD2 (5 bases). CDR1 is MDHEN, CDR2 SYDVKM, per germline. The CDR3 is 16 amino acids. The V gene lost 5 bases and the J gene lost 0 bases, with 14 bases spanning the gap.

The genes are TRBV28 and TRBJ2-1; 9 bases are a match to TRBD2. There are 18 residues in the CDR3. With 5 bases clipped from V and 6 bases from J, the junction kept 17 bases outside the gene matches. Germline V CDR1 and CDR2: MDHEN, SYDVKM. Written as DNA, the CDR3 is TGTGCCAGCAGTCCAATTACTCCTTTGGCGGGAGGGATCAATGAGCAGTTCTTC. Its protein is CASSPITPLAGGINEQFF.

V is TRBV4-3 and J is TRBJ2-3; D possibly corresponds to TRBD2 (6 bases). V gave up 1 base and J gave up 2 bases, with 16 bases separating them. Germline values: CDR1 LGHNA, CDR2 YSLEER. This CDR3 has 17 amino acids. The CDR3 spells CASSQVGTGTATDTQYF. The CDR3 DNA reads as TGCGCCAGCAGCCAAGTCGGCACCGGGACTGCCACAGATACGCAGTATTTT.

In its sample, this clone was seen once. At one end, the junction sequence differs from germline, possibly due to a read error. The chain employs TRBV5-1 and TRBJ1-1; D is uncertain. The CDR3 has 14 residues. The germline CDR1 and CDR2 sequences are SGHRS and YFSETQ. For the CDR3, the DNA is TGCGCCAGCAGCTTCGGAGGGATGAACGCTGAAGCTTTCTTT. Its translation: CASSFGGMNAEAFF.

This clone was detected a few times. The chain couples TRBV7-9 to TRBJ1-6; TRBD1 matches 8 bases. Germline CDR1 reads SEHNR; CDR2 reads FQNEAQ (reference sequence). The CDR3 has 15 amino acids. The V gene end was trimmed by 1 base and the J gene end by 7 bases; junction bases not matched to a gene: 3. CDR3 residues: CASSLGRQGNSPLHF. The CDR3 DNA reads TGTGCCAGCAGCTTAGGGAGACAGGGGAATTCACCCCTCCACTTT.

The chain has TRBV28 and TRBJ1-5; TRBD1 matches 7 bases. Germline values: CDR1 MDHEN, CDR2 SYDVKM. The CDR3 is 15 amino acids. Trimming cost V 2 bases and J 5 bases; bases outside gene matches: 6. The CDR3 region is CASSLEDREHQPQHF. The CDR3 bases are TGTGCCAGCAGTTTAGAAGACAGGGAGCATCAGCCCCAGCATTTT.

The V call is TRBV2, the J call TRBJ2-2; 7 positions match TRBD1. CDR3 length: 15 amino acids. Trimming at V came to 6 bases and at J to 3 bases, leaving 7 bases not matched to a gene. CDR1 and CDR2 (germline): SNHLY, FYNNEI. The CDR3 is CASSEGQIDTGELFF. In nucleotides, the CDR3 is TGTGCCAGCAGCGAGGGACAGATCGACACCGGGGAGCTGTTTTTT.

V usage is TRBV4-3 and J usage is TRBJ2-3; 7 bases are a match to TRBD1. The CDR3 totals 17 residues. V was pared by 3 bases and J by 0 bases, with 9 bases of the junction left unmatched. CDR1 and CDR2 (germline): LGHNA, YSLEER. CDR3 DNA: TGCGCCAGCAGCCAGCAATCCGGGACAGCGAGCACAGATACGCAGTATTTT. Translation gives CASSQQSGTASTDTQYF.